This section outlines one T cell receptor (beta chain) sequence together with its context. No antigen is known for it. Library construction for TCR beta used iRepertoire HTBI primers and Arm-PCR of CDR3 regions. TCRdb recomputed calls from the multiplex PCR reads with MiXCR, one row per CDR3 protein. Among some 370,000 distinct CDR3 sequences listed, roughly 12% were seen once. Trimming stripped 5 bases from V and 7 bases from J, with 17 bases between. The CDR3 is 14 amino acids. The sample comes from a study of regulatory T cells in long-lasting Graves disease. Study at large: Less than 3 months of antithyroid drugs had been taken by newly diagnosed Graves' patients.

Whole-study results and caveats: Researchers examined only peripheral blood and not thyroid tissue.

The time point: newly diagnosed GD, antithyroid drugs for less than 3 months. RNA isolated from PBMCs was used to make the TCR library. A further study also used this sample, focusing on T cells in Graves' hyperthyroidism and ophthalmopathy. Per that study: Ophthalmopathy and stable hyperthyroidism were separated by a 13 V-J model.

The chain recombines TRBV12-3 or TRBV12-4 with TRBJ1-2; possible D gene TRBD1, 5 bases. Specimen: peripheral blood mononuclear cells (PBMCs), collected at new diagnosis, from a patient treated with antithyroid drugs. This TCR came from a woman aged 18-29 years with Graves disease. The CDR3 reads CASSGDSLRGGYTF. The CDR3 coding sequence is TGTGCCAGCAGTGGGGACTCCCTTCGAGGTGGCTACACCTTC.